This TCR beta chain comes out of a study of blood T cells in healthy people across ages (dated by TCRdb to between 2015 and 2017). Background for the entire study: Template switching captured roughly one uniquely barcoded TCR beta cDNA molecule per two T cells in model experiments. To avoid experimental bias, donors of different ages were randomly spread across the sequencing lanes. Using deep sequencing normalized with unique cDNA molecular identifiers, the study measured how TCR beta repertoire diversity changes with age. Four age groups were formed from the donors: young (average about 17 years), middle-aged (roughly 38), aged (about 62) and long-lived (approximately 78). Two additional independent replicas of 1 million unique cDNA reads from the same blood draw were analyzed for two donors (one aged 18 to 30 and one aged 80 or older). Points the paper makes about the study in general: The CMV infection status of donors was not known, potentially confounding age-related changes in expanded clonotypes. Compared with the aged group, more naive CD4+ T cells, fewer expanded clones and increased TCR diversity were shown by the long-lived group, suggesting age selection. Since profiling was done on bulk unsorted PBMCs, naive and antigen-experienced compartments could not be conclusively compared. There was a strong correlation between observed TCR beta diversity and the percentage of naive T cells measured by flow cytometry. Observed TCR beta diversity per million T cells fell roughly linearly with age, and a significant reduction was already apparent by age roughly 40. Total diversity estimates from one million sequenced T cells were considered lower bounds and underestimates.

Donors were 39 systemically healthy Caucasian individuals from Russia aged about 6 to 100 years. Each donor gave around 9.5 milliliters of peripheral blood, collected into EDTA-treated Vacutainer tubes. Ficoll-Paque density-gradient centrifugation was used to isolate PBMCs, with at least 7 million per sample. Trizol reagent was used to extract total RNA from PBMCs, with at least 6 micrograms per sample. Naive CD45RAhigh/CD27high T cell percentages were measured by flow cytometry on a PBMC aliquot from every donor. Of note for this clonotype: It lacks a known antigen. No base-level quality is on record; no much larger clone is a single base apart.

The library was built by means of 5' RACE. TCRdb lists the instrument as Illumina HiSeq 2500. The second PCR ran for roughly 7 to 11 cycles and used a J-beta primer mix along with a sample-barcoded 5' primer. A unique molecular identifier was introduced onto each TCR beta cDNA molecule by a template-switch 5' adaptor carrying 12 random nucleotides. Each sample yielded at least 2.5 million CDR3-containing paired-end reads. First-strand cDNA was synthesized from all RNA with the Mint cDNA synthesis kit, primed by a TRBC-specific oligonucleotide. Following uracil-DNA glycosylase treatment, a first 18-cycle PCR with universal primers M1SS and BC2_uni_R was performed on all cDNA. The published analysis was carried out like this. For normalization, 1 million high-quality reads, each with a distinct molecular identifier, were randomly selected from each sample. Instead of being binned into consensus sequences, reads that shared molecular identifiers were thrown out. MiTCR, with a Q25 quality threshold and the strictest error-elimination algorithm, was used for CDR3 identification, clonotype clustering and error correction. A nonparametric unseen species model with Euler transformation was used to estimate a lower bound on total TCR beta diversity. Using fastp trimming at Q25 and MiXCR clonotype assembly, TCRdb reanalyzed the public sequencing data and kept in-frame beta chains. A single entry per CDR3 protein holds the most common genes and DNA from its merged rows. TCRdb's processing, not the authors', yielded these V and J calls. Counted in this sample were roughly 500,000 distinct CDR3 sequences; approximately 25% of them appeared once. The top ten constitute less than 20% of the sample.

Sequencing used blood. This clonotype was sampled from a woman aged 70 to 79 in good health.

The CDR3 corresponds to CASSKACGGETQYF. The DNA is as follows: TGTGCCAGCAGCAAAGCTTGCGGGGGAGAGACCCAGTACTTC. Here the chain combines TRBV21-1 and TRBJ2-5; TRBD1 is the table's D call and was not checked against the DNA. TRBV21-1 is a pseudogene locus. Its CDR3 holds 14 amino acids, cysteine through phenylalanine. CDR3 DNA is the only sequence kept; it has 42 bases, read in frame from the first base.